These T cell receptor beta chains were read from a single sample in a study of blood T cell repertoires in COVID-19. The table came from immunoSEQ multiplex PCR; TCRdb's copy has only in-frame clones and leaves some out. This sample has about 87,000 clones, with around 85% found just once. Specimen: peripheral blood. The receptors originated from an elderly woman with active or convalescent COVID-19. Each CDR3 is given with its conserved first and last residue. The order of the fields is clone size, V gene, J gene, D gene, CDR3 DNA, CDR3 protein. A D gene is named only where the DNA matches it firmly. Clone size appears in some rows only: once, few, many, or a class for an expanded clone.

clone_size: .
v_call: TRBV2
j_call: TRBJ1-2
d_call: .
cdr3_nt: TGTGCCAGCGGCAGGGAGGCGACCTATGGCTACACCTTC
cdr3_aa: CASGREATYGYTF

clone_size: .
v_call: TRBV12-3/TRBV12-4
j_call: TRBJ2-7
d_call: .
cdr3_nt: TGTGCCAGCAGTTCCCTCTCCTACGAGCAGTACTTC
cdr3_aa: CASSSLSYEQYF

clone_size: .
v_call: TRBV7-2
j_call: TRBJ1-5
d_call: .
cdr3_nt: TGTGCCAGCAGCTCCTATAATCAGCCCCAGCATTTT
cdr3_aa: CASSSYNQPQHF

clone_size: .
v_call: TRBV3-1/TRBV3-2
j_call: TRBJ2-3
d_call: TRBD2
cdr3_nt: TGTGCCAGCCGACTAGCGGGGTCAGATACGCAGTATTTT
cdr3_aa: CASRLAGSDTQYF

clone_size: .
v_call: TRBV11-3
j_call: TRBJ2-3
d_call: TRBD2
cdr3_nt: TGTGCCAGCAGCTTAGTTGCGGGGGGTACAGATACGCAGTATTTT
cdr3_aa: CASSLVAGGTDTQYF

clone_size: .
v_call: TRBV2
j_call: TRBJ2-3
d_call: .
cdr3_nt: TGTGCCAGCACTCGCCTTAGCGGCACAGATACGCAGTATTTT
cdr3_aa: CASTRLSGTDTQYF

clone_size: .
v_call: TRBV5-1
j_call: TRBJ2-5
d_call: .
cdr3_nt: TGCGCCAGCAGCCTCGGGACTCCTCAAGAGACCCAGTACTTC
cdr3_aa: CASSLGTPQETQYF

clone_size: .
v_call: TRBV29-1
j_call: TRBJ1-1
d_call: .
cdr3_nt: TGCAGCGCCCCTAGTCAAGGCACTGAAGCTTTCTTT
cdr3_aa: CSAPSQGTEAFF

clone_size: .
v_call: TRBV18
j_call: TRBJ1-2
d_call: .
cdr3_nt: TGTGCCAGCTCGTGGAGAGCTTCCTTTGGCTACACCTTC
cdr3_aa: CASSWRASFGYTF

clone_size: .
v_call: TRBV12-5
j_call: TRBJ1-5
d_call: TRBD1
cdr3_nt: TGTGCTAGTGGTTTTGACCCGGACAGGGATAGCAATCAGCCCCAGCATTTT
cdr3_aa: CASGFDPDRDSNQPQHF

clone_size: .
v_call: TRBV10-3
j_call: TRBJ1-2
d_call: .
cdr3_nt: TGTGCCATCAGTGAGTTCGCAGGGGCGGACTATGGCTACACCTTC
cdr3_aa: CAISEFAGADYGYTF

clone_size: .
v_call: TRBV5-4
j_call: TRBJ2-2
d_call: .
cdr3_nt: TGTGCCAGCAGCTTGAAATGGGGAGACACCGGGGAGCTGTTTTTT
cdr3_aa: CASSLKWGDTGELFF

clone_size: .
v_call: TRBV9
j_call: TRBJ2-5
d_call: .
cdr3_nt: TGTGCCAGCAGCGTAGCCCCCCGAGGCCGGCAGGGAGAGACCCAGTACTTC
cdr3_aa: CASSVAPRGRQGETQYF

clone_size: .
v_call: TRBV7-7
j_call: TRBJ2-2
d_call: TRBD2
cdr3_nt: TGTGCTAGCAGCTTGGCGGGGGGCACTAACACCGGGGAGCTGTTTTTT
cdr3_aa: CASSLAGGTNTGELFF

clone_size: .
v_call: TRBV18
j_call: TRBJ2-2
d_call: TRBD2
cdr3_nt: TGTGCCAGCTCATCCGGGACTAGCTGGAGCGGGGAGCTGTTTTTT
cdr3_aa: CASSSGTSWSGELFF

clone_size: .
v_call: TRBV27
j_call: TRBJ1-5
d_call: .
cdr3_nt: TGTGCCAGCAGCCCCTCCCGGGATCAGCCCCAGCATTTT
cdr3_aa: CASSPSRDQPQHF

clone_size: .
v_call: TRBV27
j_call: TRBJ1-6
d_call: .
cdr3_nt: TGTGCCAGCAGTTTATCTCCCCCGGCAGGGACAAATTCACCCCTCCACTTT
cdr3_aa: CASSLSPPAGTNSPLHF

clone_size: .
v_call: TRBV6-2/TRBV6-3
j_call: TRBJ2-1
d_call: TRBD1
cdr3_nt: TGTGCCAGCAGTCTCATCGGGACAGGGGGCTACAATGAGCAGTTCTTC
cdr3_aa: CASSLIGTGGYNEQFF

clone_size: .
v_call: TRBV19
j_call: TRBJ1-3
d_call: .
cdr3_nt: TGTGCCAGTAGTCCGGGGTCTGTCTCTGGAAACACCATATATTTT
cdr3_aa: CASSPGSVSGNTIYF

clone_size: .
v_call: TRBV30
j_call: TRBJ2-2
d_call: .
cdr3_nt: TGTGCCTGGAGTAAGGATACGGGCACCGGGGAGCTGTTTTTT
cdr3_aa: CAWSKDTGTGELFF

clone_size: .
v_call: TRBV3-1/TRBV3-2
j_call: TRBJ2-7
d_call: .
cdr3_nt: TGTGCCAGCAGCCAAGATGAGGGTTACGAGCAGTACTTC
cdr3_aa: CASSQDEGYEQYF

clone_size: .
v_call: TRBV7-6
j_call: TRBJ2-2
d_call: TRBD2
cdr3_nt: TGTGCCAGCAGCTTCCCTACGCGGGGGGATACGAACACCGGGGAGCTGTTTTTT
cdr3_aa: CASSFPTRGDTNTGELFF

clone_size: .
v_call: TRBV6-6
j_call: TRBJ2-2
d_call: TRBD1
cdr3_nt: TGTGCCAGCGAATTGGGGACAGCGAACACCGGGGAGCTGTTTTTT
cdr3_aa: CASELGTANTGELFF

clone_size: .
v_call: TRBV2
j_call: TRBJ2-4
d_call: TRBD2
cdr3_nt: TGTGCCAGCAGTGGGGGGGGAAAGAACATTCAGTACTTC
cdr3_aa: CASSGGGKNIQYF

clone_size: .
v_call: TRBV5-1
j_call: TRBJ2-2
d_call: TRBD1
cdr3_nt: TGCGCCAGCAGCTTGGACAGGGGTGCCACCGGGGAGCTGTTTTTT
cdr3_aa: CASSLDRGATGELFF

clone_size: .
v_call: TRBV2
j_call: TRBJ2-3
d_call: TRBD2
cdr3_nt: TGTGCCAGCAGGGCGGGACTAGCGGGCACAGATACGCAGTATTTT
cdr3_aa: CASRAGLAGTDTQYF

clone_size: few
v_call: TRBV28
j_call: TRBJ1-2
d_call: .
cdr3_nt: TGTGCCCTATACCAGGGCTATGGCTACACCTTC
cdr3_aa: CALYQGYGYTF

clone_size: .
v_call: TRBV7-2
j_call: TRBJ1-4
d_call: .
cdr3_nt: TGTGCCAGCAGCCCTAGTAGGACTAATGAAAAACTGTTTTTT
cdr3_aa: CASSPSRTNEKLFF

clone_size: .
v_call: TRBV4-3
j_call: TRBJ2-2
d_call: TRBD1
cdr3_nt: TGCGCCAGCAGCCCCCGACAGGGCGTTGGCGGGGAGCTGTTTTTT
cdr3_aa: CASSPRQGVGGELFF

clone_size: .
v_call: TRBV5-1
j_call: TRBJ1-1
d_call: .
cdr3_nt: TGCGCCAGCAGCATGGATGAGTCGGCGGCCTGGGACACTGAAGCTTTCTTT
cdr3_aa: CASSMDESAAWDTEAFF

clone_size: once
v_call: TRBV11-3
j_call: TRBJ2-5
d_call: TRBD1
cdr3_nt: TGTGCCAGCAGCCTGCACAGGGGGCAAGAGACCCAGTACTTC
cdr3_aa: CASSLHRGQETQYF

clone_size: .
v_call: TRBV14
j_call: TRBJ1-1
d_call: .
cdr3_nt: TGTGCCAGCAGCCAAGGTGCAGGCCGGGGCACTGAAGCTTTCTTT
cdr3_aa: CASSQGAGRGTEAFF

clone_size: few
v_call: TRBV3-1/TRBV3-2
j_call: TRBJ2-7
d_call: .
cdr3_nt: TGTGCCAGCAGCCATGGGTTTAGGGGCTGGTACTTC
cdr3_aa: CASSHGFRGWYF

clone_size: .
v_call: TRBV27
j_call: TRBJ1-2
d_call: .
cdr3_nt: TGTGCCAGCAGTTTAATCATGGGCTACACCTTC
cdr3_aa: CASSLIMGYTF

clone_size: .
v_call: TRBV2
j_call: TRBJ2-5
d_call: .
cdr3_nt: TGTGCCAGCAGTGTGGGGGCAGGTTCACAAGAGACCCAGTACTTC
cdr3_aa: CASSVGAGSQETQYF

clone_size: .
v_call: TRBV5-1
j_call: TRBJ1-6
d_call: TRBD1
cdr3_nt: TGCGCCAGCAGACGTCCAACGGGACAGGGTAATTCACCCCTCCACTTT
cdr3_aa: CASRRPTGQGNSPLHF

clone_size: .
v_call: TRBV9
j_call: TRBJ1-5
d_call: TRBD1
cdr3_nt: TGTGCCAGCAGCAGACAGGGAGGCAGCAATCAGCCCCAGCATTTT
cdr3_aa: CASSRQGGSNQPQHF

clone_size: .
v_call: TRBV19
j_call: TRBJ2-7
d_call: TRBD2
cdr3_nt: TGTGCCAGTAGCCCGCCGGGACTAGCGTACGAGCAGTACTTC
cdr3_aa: CASSPPGLAYEQYF

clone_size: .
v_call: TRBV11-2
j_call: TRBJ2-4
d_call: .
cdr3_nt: TGTGCCAGCAGCGCAGACTCCATTCAGTACTTC
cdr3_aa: CASSADSIQYF

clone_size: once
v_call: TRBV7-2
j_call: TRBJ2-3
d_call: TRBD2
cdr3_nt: TGTGCCAGCAGCCCGCTAGCGGGAAACACAGATACGCAGTATTTT
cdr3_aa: CASSPLAGNTDTQYF

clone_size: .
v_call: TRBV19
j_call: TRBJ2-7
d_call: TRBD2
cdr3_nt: TGTGCCAGTAGTACTTCTAGCGGGAGGGACTACGAGCAGTACTTC
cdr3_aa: CASSTSSGRDYEQYF

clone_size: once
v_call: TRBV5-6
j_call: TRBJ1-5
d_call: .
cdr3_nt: TGTGCCAGCAGCTTGGATGCGGCTGGTGGCAATCAGCCCCAGCATTTT
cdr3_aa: CASSLDAAGGNQPQHF

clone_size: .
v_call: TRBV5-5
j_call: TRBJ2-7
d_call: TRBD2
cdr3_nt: TGTGCCAGCAGCCCGGGACTAGTCCACGAGCAGTACTTC
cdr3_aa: CASSPGLVHEQYF

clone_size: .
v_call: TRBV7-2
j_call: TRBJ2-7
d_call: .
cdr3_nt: TGTGCCAGCAGCTTTACCAGTGTTGGCGAGCAGTACTTC
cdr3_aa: CASSFTSVGEQYF

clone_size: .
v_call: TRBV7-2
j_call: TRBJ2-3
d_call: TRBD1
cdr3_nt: TGTGCCAGCAGCTTATTTGAAGGGGGCCTGGATACGCAGTATTTT
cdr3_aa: CASSLFEGGLDTQYF

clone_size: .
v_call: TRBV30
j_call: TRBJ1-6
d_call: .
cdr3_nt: TGTGCCTGGGAGCTTGGCGTGTCGGGATCACCCCTCCACTTT
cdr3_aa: CAWELGVSGSPLHF

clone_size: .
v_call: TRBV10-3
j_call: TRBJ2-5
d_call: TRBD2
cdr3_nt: TGTGCCATCAGTGCGCGGGGGGGCATGGAGACCCAGTACTTC
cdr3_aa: CAISARGGMETQYF

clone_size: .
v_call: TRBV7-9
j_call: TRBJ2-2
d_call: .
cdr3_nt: TGTGCCAGCAGTTTCGGGCGGGGTCTAACCGGGGAGCTGTTTTTT
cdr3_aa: CASSFGRGLTGELFF

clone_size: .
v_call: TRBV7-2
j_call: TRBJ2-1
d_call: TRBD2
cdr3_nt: TGTGCCAGCAGCTTACGGGGGAGGGCCAATGTGGATGAGCAGTTCTTC
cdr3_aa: CASSLRGRANVDEQFF

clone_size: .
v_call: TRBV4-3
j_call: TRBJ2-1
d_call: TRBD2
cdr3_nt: TGCGCCAGCAGCCAAGTACAGGCCCTGACTAGCGGGAGAGCTTACAATGAGCAGTTCTTC
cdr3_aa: CASSQVQALTSGRAYNEQFF

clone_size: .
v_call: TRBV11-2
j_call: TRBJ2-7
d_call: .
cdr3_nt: TGTGCCAGCAGCTTAGCGGGGGTCTACGAGCAGTACTTC
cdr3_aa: CASSLAGVYEQYF

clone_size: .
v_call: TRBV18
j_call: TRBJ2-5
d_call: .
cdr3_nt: TGTGCCAGCTCACCACCGACTCTGACGGGAGAGACCCAGTACTTC
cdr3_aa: CASSPPTLTGETQYF

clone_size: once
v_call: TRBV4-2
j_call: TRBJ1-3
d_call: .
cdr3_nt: TGTGCCAGCAGCCAAGGGAGCTCTGGAAACACCATATATTTT
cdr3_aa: CASSQGSSGNTIYF

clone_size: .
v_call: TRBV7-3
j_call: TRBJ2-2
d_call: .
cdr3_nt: TGTGCCAGCAGCTTAAGGAAACAGGGATTGAGGGCGGACGGGGAGCTGTTTTTT
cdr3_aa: CASSLRKQGLRADGELFF